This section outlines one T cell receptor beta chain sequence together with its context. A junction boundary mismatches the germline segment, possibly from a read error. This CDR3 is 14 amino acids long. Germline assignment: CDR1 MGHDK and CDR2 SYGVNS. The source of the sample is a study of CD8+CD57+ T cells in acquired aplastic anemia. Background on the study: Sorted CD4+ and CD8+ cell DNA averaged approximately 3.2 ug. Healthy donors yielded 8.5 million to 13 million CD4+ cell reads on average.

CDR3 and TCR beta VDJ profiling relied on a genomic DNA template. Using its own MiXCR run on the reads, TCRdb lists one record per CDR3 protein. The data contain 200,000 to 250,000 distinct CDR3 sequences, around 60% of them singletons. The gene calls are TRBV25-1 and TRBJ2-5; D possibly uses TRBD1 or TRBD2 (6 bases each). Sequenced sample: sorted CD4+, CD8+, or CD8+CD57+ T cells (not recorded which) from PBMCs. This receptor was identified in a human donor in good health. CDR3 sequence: CASSEVGGAEAQYF. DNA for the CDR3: TGTGCCAGCAGTGAAGTGGGGGGCGCAGAGGCCCAGTACTTC. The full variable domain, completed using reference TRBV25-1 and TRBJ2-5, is EADIYQTPRYLVIGTGKKITLECSQTMGHDKMYWYQQDPGMELHLIHYSYGVNSTEKGDLSSESTVSRIRTEHFPLTLESARPSHTSQYLCASSEVGGAEAQYFGPGTRLLVL.